This T cell receptor beta chain appears in the sequencing data of a study of technical replicates of blood from a few donors. The J segment lost 4 bases and the V segment lost 4 bases, leaving 6 bases of the junction unmatched. CDR1 and CDR2 (germline): SGHTA, FQGNSA. This CDR3 is built from 14 residues. Assay used: immunoSEQ multiplex PCR; TCRdb lists only in-frame clones, some missing. The sample yields approximately 92,000 clones, roughly 95% seen once. This clone was found a few times. Different DNA sequences within this sample yield the same CDR3. This TCR came from a human donor in good health. The sequenced sample consisted of T cells isolated from PBMCs. V and J are TRBV7-2 and TRBJ1-2; 7 bases agree with TRBD1. DNA for the CDR3: TGTGCCAGCAGCTCCTCCGGGACAGCCTATGGCTACACCTTC. Translated, it gives CASSSSGTAYGYTF.